These 13 T cell receptor beta chains were all obtained from the same sample, sequenced in a study of cytomegalovirus exposure and HLA in healthy donors (dated by TCRdb to about 2017). To prepare the library, the immunoSEQ multiplex PCR assay was applied. A mixture of 60 forward primers for TCR Vbeta segments and 13 reverse primers for TCR Jbeta segments was used in the multiplex PCR. TCRdb's version of the immuneACCESS table is confined to in-frame rearrangements and falls short of the full clone set. An unresolved V gene accounts for under half of the shortfall where checked; the remainder is of unknown origin. This sample holds around 100,000 clones; 76% were observed only once. The ten biggest clones cover 3.5% to 5% of the sample. Sequencing was done on a sample of PBMCs. The receptors were gathered from a man aged 35 to 55 in good health and CMV-seronegative.

V is TRBV5-4 and J is TRBJ1-2; perhaps TRBD1 as D (6 bases). Per the germline V gene, CDR1 is SGHNT and CDR2 is YYREEE (reference sequence). Trimming removed 4 bases from V and 4 bases from J, with 14 bases in between. The CDR3 contains 14 residues. CDR3 protein: CASSPSRGAYGYTF. CDR3 coding DNA: TGTGCCAGCAGCCCAAGCAGGGGTGCCTATGGCTACACCTTC.

CDR3 nucleotides: TGTGCCAGCAGCTTAGCGGAGGGCTATGGCTACACCTTC. Encoded protein: CASSLAEGYGYTF. V gene TRBV7-8 combines with J gene TRBJ1-2; D call uncertain. The V end lost 0 bases, the J end lost 4 bases, and 6 bases lay between the germline ends. Germline V gene lookup returns CDR1 SGHVS and CDR2 FQNEAQ. The CDR3 length is 13 residues.

The V and J genes are TRBV6-5 and TRBJ1-5; 9 bases match TRBD1. Trimming cost V 5 bases and J 4 bases; bases outside gene matches: 6. Germline V gene lookup returns CDR1 MNHEY and CDR2 SVGAGI. The CDR3 is 15 amino acids. The CDR3 nucleotides read TGTGCCAGCAGTCCCGGGACAGGGAGAAATCAGCCCCAGCATTTT. Protein product: CASSPGTGRNQPQHF.

The CDR3: CASRGQSTDTQYF. As DNA, the CDR3 is TGCGCCAGCAGGGGACAGAGCACAGATACGCAGTATTTT. The chain links TRBV5-1 to TRBJ2-3; 7 nucleotides match TRBD1. Germline assignment: CDR1 SGHRS and CDR2 YFSETQ. The CDR3 length is 13 residues. J lost 0 bases, V lost 5 bases, and 0 bases had no gene match.

This clone was seen only once. The V gene is TRBV6-1, the J gene TRBJ2-5; possible D gene TRBD2, 6 bases. The V gene's germline CDR1 is MNHNS and CDR2 SASEGT. There are 15 residues in the CDR3. Trimming took 6 bases from V and 5 from J, leaving 19 bases between them. The CDR3 reads CASRNGWEARETQYF. DNA for the CDR3: TGTGCCAGCAGGAACGGTTGGGAGGCCCGGGAGACCCAGTACTTC.

This clone showed up just a few times. This chain uses TRBV10-2 with TRBJ1-2; D is unclear. With 5 bases removed from V and 3 bases from J, the gap between germline ends came to 10 bases. Germline values: CDR1 WSHSY, CDR2 SAAADI. This CDR3 spans 13 amino acids. CDR3 sequence reads: CASSTREDYGYTF. The CDR3 coding sequence is TGCGCCAGCAGTACGAGGGAAGACTATGGCTACACCTTC.

The chain links TRBV4-2 to TRBJ2-3, with 15 positions matching TRBD2. This CDR3 spans 18 amino acids. Germline CDR1 LGHNA, CDR2 YNFKEQ. After removal of 1 base from V and 4 bases from J, the junction contained 6 bases not matched to a gene. The CDR3 region is CASSQGTSGGAGADTQYF. The DNA for the CDR3 is TGTGCCAGCAGCCAAGGGACTAGCGGGGGGGCCGGCGCAGATACGCAGTATTTT.

This clone has a handful of counts. J is TRBJ2-3 and V is TRBV27; 7 bases are shared with TRBD1. The CDR3 is made up of 15 amino acids. Germline CDR1 reads MNHEY; CDR2 reads SMNVEV (reference sequence). V was pared by 5 bases and J by 0 bases, with 5 bases of the junction left unmatched. The CDR3 is CASSPPGQSTDTQYF. Written as DNA, the CDR3 is TGTGCCAGCAGTCCCCCGGGACAGAGCACAGATACGCAGTATTTT.

Regarding this clone: Germline and junction disagree at one end, which may indicate a read error. V and J are TRBV7-9 and TRBJ1-1, with D unresolved. The germline V gene has CDR1 SEHNR and CDR2 FQNEAQ (reference sequence). This CDR3 comprises 11 residues. The CDR3 loop reads CSSSSPEGAFF. In nucleotides, the CDR3 is TGTTCCAGCAGCTCCCCAGAGGGAGCTTTCTTT.

The CDR3 reads CASSLGTGRGTDTQYF. As DNA, the CDR3 is TGTGCCAGCAGCCTTGGGACAGGTCGAGGAACAGATACGCAGTATTTT. The chain couples TRBV11-1 to TRBJ2-3; 8 nucleotides align to TRBD1. CDR3 length: 16 residues. Germline V CDR1 and CDR2: SGHAT, FQDESV (reference sequence). V trimming: 5 bases; J trimming: 3 bases; junction bases outside the gene matches: 10.

This rearrangement joins TRBV5-1 to TRBJ2-3, with 9 bases matching TRBD1. This CDR3 has 15 residues. Germline V CDR1 and CDR2: SGHRS, YFSETQ. J gave up 5 bases and V 4 bases, and 8 bases lay outside the gene matches. CDR3 residues: CASSPGDRVLDTQYF. Here the CDR3 DNA reads TGCGCCAGCAGCCCTGGGGACAGGGTACTAGATACGCAGTATTTT.

The chain links TRBV2 to TRBJ2-2; 12 bases map to TRBD2. CDR1 SNHLY and CDR2 FYNNEI come from the germline V gene. J gave up 6 bases and V 7 bases, and 6 bases lay outside the gene matches. CDR3 size: 15 residues. This chain's CDR3 is CASKETSGGPGELFF. The CDR3 DNA follows: TGTGCCAGCAAAGAAACTAGCGGGGGGCCCGGGGAGCTGTTTTTT.

This clone was detected a few times. The CDR3 DNA reads TGCGCCAGCAGCTTGGCACAGGGTGCACGAAACACCATATATTTT. This translates into CASSLAQGARNTIYF. The chain is built from TRBV5-1 and TRBJ1-3, with D perhaps matching TRBD1 (6 bases). The CDR3 spans 15 residues. V was pared by 0 bases and J by 5 bases, with 12 bases between. The germline gives CDR1 SGHRS, CDR2 YFSETQ.